These 9 T cell receptor beta chains came from one sample sequenced in a study of early T cells in non-severe SARS-CoV-2 infection. TCRdb reprocessed the 5' RACE reads via MiXCR and lists one record per CDR3 protein. The table lists tens of thousands of distinct CDR3 sequences, 10% to 15% of them singletons. The specimen was whole blood. Source of these receptors: an adult who was a healthcare worker with PCR-confirmed SARS-CoV-2 infection or an uninfected control (not recorded which).

This clonotype has ten or more counts. The chain uses TRBV20-1 and TRBJ1-1; unclear D gene. This CDR3 region has 15 residues. Germline CDR1 DFQATT, CDR2 SNEGSKA (reference sequence). Trimming took 0 bases from V and 5 from J, leaving 16 bases between them. The CDR3 nucleotides are TGCAGTGCTAGAGAGTACGGTTGGGAGGATACTGAAGCTTTCTTT. Amino acids: CSAREYGWEDTEAFF.

J is TRBJ2-3 and V is TRBV28; TRBD2 matches at 10 bases. V lost 3 bases to trimming and J lost 2 bases; unmatched junction nucleotides: 2. Germline V gives CDR1 MDHEN, CDR2 SYDVKM. CDR3 length: 15 amino acids. The CDR3 here is CASSFGTSDTDTQYF. CDR3 sequence (DNA): TGTGCCAGCAGTTTCGGGACTAGCGACACAGATACGCAGTATTTT.

This clonotype was observed many times. V is TRBV18 and J is TRBJ1-1, with unresolved D. Germline V gene data show CDR1 as KGHSH and CDR2 as LQKENI. The CDR3 totals 15 residues. V was trimmed by 9 bases and J by 1 base, leaving 18 bases between them. The CDR3 protein is CASLSQWAQNTEAFF. The CDR3 region has the DNA TGTGCCAGTCTGTCGCAGTGGGCCCAGAACACTGAAGCTTTCTTT.

This clonotype is a singleton in its sample. A clone one base away is much larger, so this may be a read error. V is TRBV2 and J is TRBJ2-3, with 13 nucleotides matching TRBD2. The CDR3 is 15 residues long. Germline CDR1 reads SNHLY; CDR2 reads FYNNEI. For the CDR3, the DNA is TGTGCCAACAGTGGGACTAGCGGGGGCACAGATACGCAGTATTTT. Its protein is CANSGTSGGTDTQYF.

The chain combines TRBV30 with TRBJ2-7; perhaps TRBD1 as D (5 bases). The CDR3 length is 14 residues. Germline CDR1 and CDR2: GTSNPN and SVGIG (reference sequence). V lost 3 bases and J lost 3, with 15 bases in between. The CDR3 loop is CAWRPQGYGYEQYF. DNA for the CDR3: TGTGCCTGGAGGCCCCAGGGTTATGGCTACGAGCAGTACTTC.

In this sample, this clonotype turned up many times. The chain combines TRBV15 with TRBJ1-2; tentatively, D is TRBD1 (6 bases). CDR3 length: 14 amino acids. Trimming took off 2 bases at V and 4 bases at J, with 11 bases between the two ends. The V gene's germline CDR1 is LNHNV and CDR2 YYDKDF (reference sequence). CDR3 in DNA: TGTGCCACCAGCAGAAAGGACAGTTCCTATGGCTACACCTTC. This translates into CATSRKDSSYGYTF.

Ten or more counts support this clonotype. The chain employs TRBV6-5 and TRBJ1-2; TRBD1 matches 7 bases. V dropped 5 bases and J dropped 1; count of bases not matched to a gene: 7. The V gene's germline CDR1 is MNHEY and CDR2 SVGAGI. The CDR3 runs to 15 residues. The CDR3 protein is CASSRPGQLNYGYTF. The CDR3 region has the DNA TGTGCCAGCAGTCGCCCGGGACAGCTTAACTATGGCTACACCTTC.

The V and J genes are TRBV11-2 and TRBJ2-7; D ambiguous. V was clipped by 0 bases and J by 7 bases, with 13 bases between them. The CDR3 sequence is 14 residues long. The V gene's germline CDR1 is SGHAT and CDR2 FQNNGV. CDR3 sequence: CASSLDLPDWEQYF. The CDR3 DNA sequence: TGTGCCAGCAGCTTAGATCTCCCCGACTGGGAGCAGTACTTC.

V usage is TRBV9 and J usage is TRBJ1-6, with D unclear. CDR3 length equals 17 residues. V was shortened by 0 bases and J by 0 bases, with 10 bases between the two germline ends. Germline V CDR1 and CDR2: SGDLS, YYNGEE. The CDR3 bases are TGTGCCAGCAGCGTAGGTGTGGGGTCCTCCTATAATTCACCCCTCCACTTT. It encodes CASSVGVGSSYNSPLHF.